Shown below are 20 T cell receptor beta chains from a single sample sequenced in a study of control samples from healthy donors and cancer patients. Assay used: immunoSEQ multiplex PCR; TCRdb lists only in-frame clones, some missing. The data show 150,000 to 200,000 clones, just over 90% seen once. Sequencing was performed on blood. The origin of the receptors is a man aged 25 to 40 in good health.

This chain connects TRBV7-8 to TRBJ1-4; TRBD1 is a possible D gene (6 bases). V lost 0 bases, J lost 4 bases, and 15 bases lay in between. This CDR3 has 17 amino acids. Per the germline V gene, CDR1 is SGHVS and CDR2 is FQNEAQ. The CDR3 is CASSLAFGTPINEKLFF. The CDR3 nucleotides are TGTGCCAGCAGCTTAGCTTTCGGGACACCGATTAATGAAAAACTGTTTTTT. Looking up the rest from reference TRBV7-8 and TRBJ1-4 gives the full variable domain: GAGVSQSPRYKVAKRGQDVALRCDPISGHVSLFWYQQALGQGPEFLTYFQNEAQLDKSGLPSDRFFAERPEGSVSTLKIQRTQQEDSAVYLCASSLAFGTPINEKLFFGSGTQLSVL.

This chain joins TRBV28 and TRBJ2-5; TRBD2 agrees at 9 bases. From germline, CDR1 is MDHEN and CDR2 SYDVKM. The CDR3 contains 16 residues. V lost 2 bases, J lost 2 bases, and 6 bases stayed unmatched. CDR3 in DNA: TGTGCCAGCAGTTTAAGTCGACTAGCGGCGCAAGAGACCCAGTACTTC. This translates into CASSLSRLAAQETQYF.

V is TRBV18 and J is TRBJ1-5, with TRBD1 matching over 10 bases. V shed 3 bases and J 4 bases; nucleotides not matched to a gene: 6. The germline V gene encodes CDR1 KGHSH and CDR2 LQKENI. CDR3 size: 16 residues. The CDR3 loop reads CASSPTLGQGNQPQHF. The CDR3 DNA is TGTGCCAGCTCACCTACCTTGGGACAGGGGAATCAGCCCCAGCATTTT.

The V and J genes are TRBV9 and TRBJ2-1; a weak D match, TRBD2 (5 bases). CDR1 is SGDLS and CDR2 is YYNGEE in the germline V gene. CDR3 size: 15 residues. V was clipped by 2 bases and J by 0 bases, with 9 bases between them. CDR3 coding DNA: TGTGCCAGCAGCGTCAGCGGTGGCTCCTACAATGAGCAGTTCTTC. It translates to CASSVSGGSYNEQFF. The entire variable domain, with the rest obtained from reference TRBV9 and TRBJ2-1, is as follows: DSGVTQTPKHLITATGQRVTLRCSPRSGDLSVYWYQQSLDQGLQFLIQYYNGEERAKGNILERFSAQQFPDLHSELNLSSLELGDSALYFCASSVSGGSYNEQFFGPGTRLTVL.

The chain links TRBV7-8 to TRBJ1-1; no clear D. Trimming stripped 5 bases from V and 7 bases from J, with 8 bases between. Germline assignment: CDR1 SGHVS and CDR2 FQNEAQ. This CDR3 has 11 residues. CDR3 region: CASSVGSEAFF. CDR3 sequence (DNA): TGTGCCAGCAGCGTGGGGAGTGAAGCTTTCTTT.

This chain uses TRBV7-9 with TRBJ1-2; tentative D call: TRBD1 (6 bases). Germline lookup yields CDR1 SEHNR and CDR2 FQNEAQ (reference sequence). This CDR3 is 13 amino acids long. V gave up 7 bases and J gave up 8 bases, with 17 bases separating them. The CDR3 DNA reads as TGTGCCAGCAATAGGCTCGGGGGCGACGGCTACACCTTC. It yields the protein CASNRLGGDGYTF.

This clone showed up just once. The CDR3 nucleotides are TGTGCCAGTAGTACACACAGGGGGCAAGTGTATACTGAAGCTTTCTTT. Translating it yields CASSTHRGQVYTEAFF. This chain joins TRBV19 and TRBJ1-1, with 9 bases lining up with TRBD1. Per the germline V gene, CDR1 is LNHDA and CDR2 is SQIVND (reference sequence). This CDR3 has 16 residues. The junction had 11 bases not matched to a gene; V was cut back by 4 bases and J by 5 bases.

V is TRBV30 and J is TRBJ1-3, with D possibly TRBD1 on 6 matching bases. The V gene lost 3 bases and the J gene lost 0 bases, with 12 bases spanning the gap. Germline V gene sequence: CDR1 GTSNPN, CDR2 SVGIG (reference sequence). The length of the CDR3 is 15 residues. For the CDR3, the DNA is TGTGCCTGGAGCCCACAGGGAATCTCTGGAAACACCATATATTTT. Translating it yields CAWSPQGISGNTIYF.

The rearrangement joins TRBV7-9 to TRBJ1-6; D gene uncertain. The germline V and J ends were trimmed by 2 bases and 7 bases, with 12 bases remaining between them. In germline, CDR1 is SEHNR, CDR2 FQNEAQ (reference sequence). The CDR3 sequence is 15 residues long. The CDR3 region is CASSLPLGQNSPLHF. CDR3 coding DNA: TGTGCCAGCAGCTTACCGCTAGGGCAAAATTCACCCCTCCACTTT.

The chain carries TRBV9 and TRBJ1-1, with TRBD1 as a possible D gene (5 bases). Trimming took off 6 bases at V and 6 bases at J, with 12 bases between the two ends. CDR1 and CDR2 (germline): SGDLS, YYNGEE. The CDR3 runs to 12 residues. The CDR3 nucleotides read TGTGCCAGCAAACCTGGGGGAGCTGAAGCTTTCTTT. Protein product: CASKPGGAEAFF.

The V and J genes are TRBV30 and TRBJ1-2; D unclear. CDR3 length: 13 amino acids. The germline gives CDR1 GTSNPN, CDR2 SVGIG (reference sequence). V dropped 3 bases and J dropped 4 bases, with 12 bases sitting between them. The CDR3 spells CAWSPSYGYGYTF. In nucleotides, the CDR3 is TGTGCCTGGAGCCCCTCGTACGGCTATGGCTACACCTTC.

The chain employs TRBV7-9 and TRBJ2-3; weak D call: TRBD1 (5 bases). Germline V CDR1 and CDR2: SEHNR, FQNEAQ (reference sequence). This CDR3 is built from 16 residues. V gave up 5 bases and J gave up 0 bases, with 15 bases separating them. CDR3 sequence: CASSVRQTSSTDTQYF. The CDR3 DNA sequence: TGTGCCAGCAGCGTCAGACAGACATCTAGCACAGATACGCAGTATTTT.

V gene TRBV2 combines with J gene TRBJ1-3; TRBD1 is a possible D gene (6 bases). The V and J ends lost 7 bases and 1 base respectively, with 20 bases between them. Germline-derived CDR1 and CDR2 are SNHLY and FYNNEI. This CDR3 has 17 residues. The CDR3 reads CASTPYVQGTSGNTIYF. CDR3 sequence (DNA): TGTGCCAGCACCCCCTACGTACAGGGAACTTCTGGAAACACCATATATTTT.

V usage is TRBV30 and J usage is TRBJ2-6; D is possibly TRBD1 or TRBD2 (6 bases each). Trimming shortened V by 1 base and J by 2 bases, and 12 bases separated the two germline ends. This CDR3 has 16 residues. Germline loops: CDR1 GTSNPN, CDR2 SVGIG (reference sequence). The CDR3 DNA sequence: TGTGCCTGGAGTGCCTCGAGGGGGGCTGGGGCCAACGTCCTGACTTTC. This gives the protein CAWSASRGAGANVLTF.

The genes are TRBV5-1 and TRBJ1-4; 10 bases map to TRBD1. The CDR3 is made up of 16 amino acids. The trim removed 3 bases at V and 9 bases at J, leaving 11 bases unmatched. Germline values: CDR1 SGHRS, CDR2 YFSETQ. The CDR3 DNA reads as TGCGCCAGCAGCTACCTTGGGACAGGGGATTACAAAAAACTGTTTTTT. Translated, it gives CASSYLGTGDYKKLFF.

This clone appeared a few times. The chain combines TRBV5-1 with TRBJ1-2; 9 bases are a match to TRBD1. V shed 4 bases, J shed 7 bases, and the junction held 8 bases outside the gene matches. This CDR3 spans 14 amino acids. Germline loops: CDR1 SGHRS, CDR2 YFSETQ. In nucleotides, the CDR3 is TGCGCCAGCAGCATGGGACAGGGAAAAGGTGGCTACACCTTC. Its translation is CASSMGQGKGGYTF.

The chain couples TRBV7-9 to TRBJ2-1, with a weak D call TRBD2 (5 bases). Germline CDR1 is SEHNR and CDR2 is FQNEAQ (reference sequence). The CDR3 extends over 15 amino acids. Between the trimmed V and J ends, which lost 8 bases and 0 bases, there was a span of 14 bases. The CDR3 nucleotides read TGTGCCAGCTCTCCTCTGGGGAGCTCCTACAATGAGCAGTTCTTC. The encoded protein is CASSPLGSSYNEQFF.

V is TRBV28 and J is TRBJ1-5; D perhaps matches TRBD1 (5 bases). The CDR3 runs to 15 residues. The V gene lost 4 bases and the J gene lost 4 bases, with 14 bases spanning the gap. The germline CDR1 and CDR2 sequences are MDHEN and SYDVKM. The CDR3 sequence is CASSSLGGGNQPQHF. The CDR3 DNA follows: TGTGCCAGCAGTTCCCTTGGGGGGGGTAATCAGCCCCAGCATTTT. The full variable domain, rest sourced from reference TRBV28 and TRBJ1-5, is DVKVTQSSRYLVKRTGEKVFLECVQDMDHENMFWYRQDPGLGLRLIYFSYDVKMKEKGDIPEGYSVSREKKERFSLILESASTNQTSMYLCASSSLGGGNQPQHFGDGTRLSIL.

There are a few counts of this clone. Different DNA sequences within this sample yield the same CDR3. V usage is TRBV9 and J usage is TRBJ2-2; 8 nucleotides align to TRBD2. The CDR3 contains 15 residues. Germline trimming cut 4 bases from V and 0 bases from J; bases unmatched to any gene: 2. The germline CDR1 and CDR2 sequences are SGDLS and YYNGEE. CDR3 loop: CASSSGLANTGELFF. In DNA form, the CDR3 reads TGTGCCAGCAGCTCGGGACTAGCGAACACCGGGGAGCTGTTTTTT.

As DNA, the CDR3 is TGTGCCAGCAGCTTAGGCGGGAAGGACTACGAGCAGTACTTC. Residues: CASSLGGKDYEQYF. The chain combines TRBV7-7 with TRBJ2-7; D might be TRBD2 (6 bases). V was cut by 1 base and J by 3 bases, with 10 bases left in between. The CDR3 is made up of 14 amino acids. Germline-derived CDR1 and CDR2 are SSHAT and FNYEAQ (reference sequence). The whole variable domain, remainder taken from reference TRBV7-7 and TRBJ2-7, is GAGVSQSPRYKVTKRGQDVTLRCDPISSHATLYWYQQALGQGPEFLTYFNYEAQPDKSGLPSDRFSAERPEGSISTLTIQRTEQRDSAMYRCASSLGGKDYEQYFGPGTRLTVT.